The 18 T cell receptor beta chains given below trace back to one sample, sequenced in a study of T cell responses to AZD1222 COVID-19 vaccine. Using immunoSEQ multiplex PCR, the repertoire was profiled, and TCRdb retains in-frame clones only, with some absent. The sample includes 110,000 or so clones, roughly 90% of them seen just once. Sequenced material: peripheral blood, taken 28 days after the second AZD1222 dose. These receptors originate from an adult who received the AZD1222 COVID-19 vaccine.

The gene calls are TRBV21-1 and TRBJ1-2. TRBV21-1 is described as a pseudogene. The CDR3 extends over 14 amino acids. CDR3 loop: CASSKRRAISGYTF. CDR3 bases: TGTGCCAGCAGCAAAAGGCGGGCTATCTCTGGCTACACCTTC.

J is TRBJ2-7 and V is TRBV3-1 (or the pseudogene TRBV3-2); D call uncertain. V was clipped by 1 base and J by 2 bases, with 9 bases between them. Germline values: CDR1 LGHDT, CDR2 YNNKEL (reference sequence). The CDR3 contains 14 residues. In nucleotides, the CDR3 is TGTGCCAGCAGCCAAGGTTACCAAGCCTACGAGCAGTACTTC. This sequence encodes CASSQGYQAYEQYF.

This clone was seen a handful of times. The CDR3 loop is CASSVGTVQETQYF. In DNA, the CDR3 is TGTGCCAGCAGCGTCGGGACCGTCCAAGAGACCCAGTACTTC. The chain combines TRBV5-4 with TRBJ2-5; TRBD1 or TRBD2 may be the D gene (5 bases each). The V end was cut by 4 bases, the J end by 1 base, with 11 bases between. CDR1 is SGHNT and CDR2 is YYREEE in the germline V gene (reference sequence). CDR3 length: 14 residues.

The J gene is TRBJ2-1, the V gene TRBV7-9, with TRBD2 as a possible D gene (6 bases). The CDR3 sequence is 15 residues long. Germline-derived CDR1 and CDR2 are SEHNR and FQNEAQ (reference sequence). Trimming took 3 bases from V and 0 from J, leaving 9 bases between them. The CDR3 DNA reads as TGTGCCAGCAGCTTCCGGGGGAGCTCCTACAATGAGCAGTTCTTC. Translating it yields CASSFRGSSYNEQFF.

This chain uses TRBV30 with TRBJ1-2; 7 nucleotides line up with TRBD1. Trimming removed 6 bases from V and 8 bases from J; junction bases left unmatched: 6. The germline CDR1 and CDR2 sequences are GTSNPN and SVGIG (reference sequence). The CDR3 runs to 11 residues. Here the CDR3 DNA reads TGTGCCTGCCCTACAGGGGTCGGCTACACCTTC. Translation: CACPTGVGYTF. Combining the CDR3 with reference TRBV30 and TRBJ1-2 gives the whole variable domain SQTIHQWPATLVQPVGSPLSLECTVEGTSNPNLYWYRQAAGRGLQLLFYSVGIGQISSEVPQNLSASRPQDRQFILSSKKLLLSDSGFYLCACPTGVGYTFGSGTRLTVV.

The chain employs TRBV7-8 and TRBJ2-7; TRBD1 matches at 11 bases. The germline V gene encodes CDR1 SGHVS and CDR2 FQNEAQ. The CDR3 covers 15 residues. After removal of 4 bases from V and 4 bases from J, the junction contained 6 bases not matched to a gene. CDR3 in amino acids: CASSYQWDRGYEQYF. The CDR3 DNA follows: TGTGCCAGCAGCTACCAATGGGACAGGGGGTACGAGCAGTACTTC.

The J gene is TRBJ1-5, the V gene TRBV5-6; D is perhaps TRBD1 (5 bases). Trimming pared 4 bases from V and 2 bases from J, leaving 10 bases between. CDR3 size: 14 residues. Germline CDR1 reads SGHDT; CDR2 reads YYEEEE. CDR3 region: CASSLRGGNQPQHF. The DNA of the CDR3 is TGTGCCAGCAGCCTTCGGGGGGGCAATCAGCCCCAGCATTTT.

This clone was picked up one time. The chain uses TRBV5-6 and TRBJ2-3; D may be TRBD1 (6 bases). V lost 4 bases to trimming and J lost 0 bases, with 12 bases between them. The CDR3 is 15 residues long. The germline gives CDR1 SGHDT, CDR2 YYEEEE. CDR3 amino acids: CASSTTGLSTDTQYF. CDR3 sequence (DNA): TGTGCCAGCAGCACTACAGGGTTGAGCACAGATACGCAGTATTTT.

The rearrangement links TRBV3-1 (or the pseudogene TRBV3-2) to TRBJ1-1; possibly TRBD1 for D (6 bases). The V end was cut by 4 bases, the J end by 5 bases, with 17 bases between. CDR1 and CDR2 (germline): LGHDT, YNNKEL (reference sequence). The CDR3 is 15 residues long. CDR3 residues: CASSLLGTLLTEAFF. The CDR3 bases are TGTGCCAGCAGCCTCCTCGGGACATTGTTAACTGAAGCTTTCTTT.

Only one count was recorded for this clone. The chain couples TRBV7-9 to TRBJ2-1; 12 bases are a match to TRBD2. The CDR3 runs 16 residues. From germline, CDR1 is SEHNR and CDR2 FQNEAQ (reference sequence). The junction had 6 bases not matched to a gene; V was cut back by 5 bases and J by 4 bases. The DNA for the CDR3 is TGTGCCAGCAGCCGTAGACTAGCGGGAGTATACAATGAGCAGTTCTTC. Protein product: CASSRRLAGVYNEQFF.

This chain uses TRBV6-5 with TRBJ2-3; 8 bases match TRBD2. Germline assignment: CDR1 MNHEY and CDR2 SVGAGI. The CDR3 consists of 15 residues. J was trimmed by 1 base and V by 1 base; bases with no gene match: 1. CDR3 nucleotides: TGTGCCAGCAGTTACTTAGCGGGGCGCACAGATACGCAGTATTTT. Its translation: CASSYLAGRTDTQYF.

This clone showed up just once. The chain couples TRBV10-3 to TRBJ2-7; no clear D. The V gene lost 0 bases and the J gene lost 1 base, with 4 bases spanning the gap. The CDR3 consists of 13 residues. Looked up from germline, CDR1 is ENHRY and CDR2 is SYGVKD. The CDR3 sequence: CAISESNSYEQYF. CDR3 nucleotides: TGTGCCATCAGTGAGTCGAATTCCTACGAGCAGTACTTC.

The CDR3 nucleotides read TGTGCCAGCAGCCCCGCAGGCGCTAACTATGGCTACACCTTC. Amino acids: CASSPAGANYGYTF. The chain uses TRBV28 and TRBJ1-2; no reliable D call. CDR1 MDHEN and CDR2 SYDVKM come from the germline V gene. V shed 6 bases and J shed 0 bases, with 11 bases lying between them. CDR3 length: 14 amino acids.

V is TRBV5-1 and J is TRBJ2-7; D ambiguous. V was shortened by 0 bases and J by 2 bases, with 15 bases between the two germline ends. The CDR3 length is 16 residues. Germline V gene lookup returns CDR1 SGHRS and CDR2 YFSETQ. CDR3 residues: CASSLASSAKTYEQYF. The CDR3 nucleotides are TGCGCCAGCAGCTTGGCCTCATCTGCTAAAACCTACGAGCAGTACTTC.

The chain links TRBV2 to TRBJ1-5; unclear D gene. Trimming took off 7 bases at V and 3 bases at J, with 13 bases between the two ends. The length of the CDR3 is 14 residues. CDR1 SNHLY and CDR2 FYNNEI come from the germline V gene. The CDR3 here is CASNSGANNQPQHF. CDR3 DNA: TGTGCCAGCAATTCGGGAGCCAACAATCAGCCCCAGCATTTT.

The genes are TRBV19 and TRBJ2-7, with 8 bases identical to TRBD1. Germline V lookup: CDR1 LNHDA, CDR2 SQIVND (reference sequence). The CDR3 contains 14 residues. The trim removed 3 bases at V and 6 bases at J, leaving 7 bases unmatched. CDR3 DNA: TGTGCCAGTAGTATCCAGGGGGCTACGGGCGAGCAGTACTTC. Amino acids: CASSIQGATGEQYF.

The chain combines TRBV28 with TRBJ2-2; the D gene is possibly TRBD1 (6 bases). CDR3 length: 16 amino acids. V shed 7 bases and J shed 6 bases, with 21 bases lying between them. Germline CDR1 reads MDHEN; CDR2 reads SYDVKM. The DNA of the CDR3 is TGTGCCAGCACCATACTGGGGGCGAGGGTCGCCGGGGAGCTGTTTTTT. Protein sequence: CASTILGARVAGELFF.

The chain couples TRBV21-1 to TRBJ2-7. TRBV21-1 is a pseudogene segment. This CDR3 has 16 amino acids. The CDR3 spells CASSKAGVNKTYEQYF. CDR3 DNA: TGTGCCAGCAGCAAAGCGGGGGTGAACAAGACGTACGAGCAGTACTTC.